The present T cell receptor (beta chain) was sequenced within a study of T-cell reconstitution after alpha-beta-depleted transplantation in children. Study-wide points: Recipient T cells and thymic progenitors that survived gave rise to the high TCRbeta diversity observed at day 60 in some patients.

A note on this clonotype: Its antigen is as yet unknown.

A TCRbeta library incorporating unique molecular identifiers was prepared. Each CDR3 protein gets one entry after TCRdb re-called the PCR reads with MiXCR. The sample holds approximately 120,000 distinct CDR3 sequences, around a tenth seen once. The CDR3 runs 18 residues. V was clipped by 4 bases and J by 0 bases, with 21 bases between them. This sample comprised PBMCs, mostly from graft donor cells, obtained 180 days after TCRalphabeta/CD19-depleted stem cell transplant. This TCR was sampled from a girl under three years old who had a stem cell transplant for combined immunodeficiency, so the T cells may come from the graft donor. The chain links TRBV12-3 or TRBV12-4 to TRBJ1-2; the D gene is possibly TRBD1 (5 bases). CDR3 bases: TGTGCCAGCAGTTCACCCACCCGGGGACTGATTCCTAACTATGGCTACACCTTC. Amino acid sequence: CASSSPTRGLIPNYGYTF.